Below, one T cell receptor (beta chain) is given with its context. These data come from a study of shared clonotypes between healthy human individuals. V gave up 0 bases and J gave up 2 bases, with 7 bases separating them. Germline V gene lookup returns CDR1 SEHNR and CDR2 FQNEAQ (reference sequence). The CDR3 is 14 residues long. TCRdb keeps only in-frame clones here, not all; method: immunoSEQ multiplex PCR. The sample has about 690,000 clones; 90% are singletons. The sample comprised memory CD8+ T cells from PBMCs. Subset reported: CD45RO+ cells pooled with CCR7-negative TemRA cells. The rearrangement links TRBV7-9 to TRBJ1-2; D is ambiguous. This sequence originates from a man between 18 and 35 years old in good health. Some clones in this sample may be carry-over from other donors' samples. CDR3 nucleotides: TGTGCCAGCAGCTTAGCAGGGCCCAACTATGGCTACACCTTC. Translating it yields CASSLAGPNYGYTF.